Below are 32 T cell receptor beta chains sequenced from a single sample in a study of blood T cells in healthy people across ages (dated by TCRdb to between 2014 and 2017). To prepare the library, 5' RACE was applied. These reads were obtained on an Illumina HiSeq 2500. A second roughly 6 to 12 cycle PCR used a sample-barcoded 5' primer and a J-beta primer mix. TCRdb reanalyzed the raw reads on its own, using fastp at Q25 for trimming and MiXCR for clone calling, and kept in-frame beta chains. Under each unique CDR3 protein, matching rows form one entry showing the most common genes and DNA. Here the sample has 710,000 or so distinct CDR3 sequences; approximately 29% occur a single time. The ten largest clones represent roughly 15% of the sample. Sequenced input: blood. These receptors came from a woman aged 80 or over in good health. Donor details come from another sample of the same person, matched by shared clones.

In its sample, this clonotype was seen many times. The chain recombines TRBV18 with TRBJ2-1; 8 bases fit TRBD2. This CDR3 spans 16 amino acids. V shed 1 base and J 5 bases; nucleotides not matched to a gene: 7. The germline gives CDR1 KGHSH, CDR2 LQKENI. The CDR3, as DNA: TGTGCCAGCTCACCACTACCAGCGGGGGTAAACAATGAGCAGTTCTTC. It codes for CASSPLPAGVNNEQFF.

The V gene is TRBV30, the J gene TRBJ1-6; 7 nucleotides align to TRBD1. Germline lookup yields CDR1 GTSNPN and CDR2 SVGIG (reference sequence). Trimming cost V 3 bases and J 7 bases; bases outside gene matches: 3. The CDR3 totals 13 residues. The CDR3 protein is CAWSGQANSPLHF. The CDR3 DNA follows: TGTGCCTGGAGCGGACAGGCCAATTCACCCCTCCACTTT.

The chain uses TRBV28 and TRBJ2-7; D is possibly TRBD2 (6 bases). Deletions cut 8 bases from V and 0 bases from J, with 17 bases between. This CDR3 has 15 amino acids. Germline-derived CDR1 and CDR2 are MDHEN and SYDVKM. The CDR3 loop reads CASGGLAEGSYEQYF. The CDR3 nucleotides are TGTGCCAGCGGAGGTTTAGCGGAGGGCTCCTACGAGCAGTACTTC.

The V gene is TRBV5-6, the J gene TRBJ1-5; TRBD1 is a possible D gene (6 bases). The germline V gene has CDR1 SGHDT and CDR2 YYEEEE. The CDR3 consists of 14 residues. V lost 5 bases to trimming and J lost 1 base, with 10 bases between them. The CDR3 protein is CASSRGASNQPQHF. DNA for the CDR3: TGTGCCAGCAGTAGGGGGGCGAGCAATCAGCCCCAGCATTTT.

This chain uses TRBV28 with TRBJ1-5, with 8 bases fitting TRBD1. The V gene end was trimmed by 7 bases and the J gene end by 4 bases; junction bases not matched to a gene: 9. The germline gives CDR1 MDHEN, CDR2 SYDVKM. This CDR3 is built from 15 residues. The CDR3 region is CASTLGTGGNQPQHF. The CDR3 DNA follows: TGTGCCAGCACCCTCGGGACAGGTGGAAATCAGCCCCAGCATTTT.

This clonotype has more than one count but fewer than ten. This chain joins TRBV2 and TRBJ1-4; no clear D. The CDR3 runs to 14 residues. Germline V CDR1 and CDR2: SNHLY, FYNNEI. V lost 2 bases and J 1 base, leaving 5 bases between the germline ends. The CDR3 nucleotides are TGTGCCAGCAGTGAACTAGTAACTAATGAAAAACTGTTTTTT. It yields the protein CASSELVTNEKLFF.

The V call is TRBV20-1, the J call TRBJ1-2, with D possibly being TRBD1 (5 bases). Trimming took off 1 base at V and 8 bases at J, with 8 bases between the two ends. CDR3 size: 11 residues. The germline CDR1 and CDR2 sequences are DFQATT and SNEGSKA (reference sequence). CDR3: CSARAGTGYTF. As DNA, the CDR3 is TGCAGTGCTAGAGCAGGGACCGGCTACACCTTC.

This clonotype was observed at least ten times. The chain uses TRBV25-1 and TRBJ2-1; D is ambiguous. The CDR3 contains 11 residues. V dropped 6 bases and J dropped 6 bases, with 6 bases sitting between them. In germline, CDR1 is MGHDK, CDR2 SYGVNS. DNA of the CDR3: TGTGCCAGCAGCGGCTTCAATGAGCAGTTCTTC. As protein: CASSGFNEQFF.

Regarding this clonotype: A read error is possible here, since a much larger clone lies one base away. The gene calls are TRBV6-6 and TRBJ2-4; D perhaps matches TRBD2 (7 bases). The J call is uncertain, as TRBJ2-7 better fits the DNA end. Looked up from germline, CDR1 is MNHNY and CDR2 is SVGAGI (reference sequence). CDR3 length equals 17 residues. The CDR3 is CASSYSRGRGKAYEQYF. The CDR3 nucleotides read TGTGCCAGCAGTTACTCGAGAGGGAGGGGGAAGGCTTACGAGCAGTACTTC.

This clonotype appeared once. Given a much more abundant clone one base away, this may be a read error. J is TRBJ1-6 and V is TRBV2; the D gene is possibly TRBD1 (6 bases). Germline values: CDR1 SNHLY, CDR2 FYNNEI. This CDR3 is 13 amino acids long. V gave up 8 bases and J gave up 9 bases, with 14 bases separating them. The CDR3 nucleotides are TGTGCCAGCGAGGACAGATTAGGTTCACCCCTCCACTTT. It codes for CASEDRLGSPLHF.

At least ten counts were recorded for this clonotype. This chain links TRBV5-6 with TRBJ2-5; the D gene could be TRBD1 or TRBD2 (5 bases each). CDR3 length: 14 residues. Germline V gene sequence: CDR1 SGHDT, CDR2 YYEEEE. Deletions cut 4 bases from V and 5 bases from J, with 15 bases between. Written as DNA, the CDR3 is TGTGCCAGCAGCGCCCCCCGGGGCGATGAGACCCAGTACTTC. This translates into CASSAPRGDETQYF.

This clonotype was observed many times. The gene calls are TRBV4-2 and TRBJ2-7; D is possibly TRBD1 (5 bases). The CDR3 is 15 residues long. CDR1 and CDR2 (germline): LGHNA, YNFKEQ. Trimming removed 0 bases from V and 5 bases from J, with 14 bases in between. CDR3 sequence (DNA): TGTGCCAGCAGCCAAGAGTCCCAGGGTTCCGACGAGCAGTACTTC. This gives the protein CASSQESQGSDEQYF.

The rearrangement links TRBV20-1 to TRBJ2-3, with D hard to call. V was trimmed by 1 base and J by 1 base, leaving 21 bases between them. There are 18 residues in the CDR3. Germline loops: CDR1 DFQATT, CDR2 SNEGSKA (reference sequence). CDR3 bases: TGCAGTGCTAGAGTCCCCTTAATGACTCGCCGCGGCACAGATACGCAGTATTTT. Its protein product is CSARVPLMTRRGTDTQYF.

The rearrangement links TRBV18 to TRBJ2-1, with unresolved D. V lost 4 bases and J lost 6, with 13 bases in between. Per germline, CDR1 KGHSH and CDR2 LQKENI. The CDR3 has 14 amino acids. The CDR3 DNA reads as TGTGCCAGCTCACGGTCCGCCCTAACCAATGAGCAGTTCTTC. This translates into CASSRSALTNEQFF.

The chain uses TRBV25-1 and TRBJ1-6; D is uncertain. Germline V gene lookup returns CDR1 MGHDK and CDR2 SYGVNS. The length of the CDR3 is 11 residues. V lost 7 bases, J lost 6 bases, and 4 bases lay in between. As DNA, the CDR3 is TGTGCCAGCATGGGTAATTCACCCCTCCACTTT. Translation: CASMGNSPLHF. The full variable domain, in which reference TRBV25-1 and TRBJ1-6 provide the parts outside the CDR3, is EADIYQTPRYLVIGTGKKITLECSQTMGHDKMYWYQQDPGMELHLIHYSYGVNSTEKGDLSSESTVSRIRTEHFPLTLESARPSHTSQYLCASMGNSPLHFGNGTRLTVT.

To note about this clonotype: A much larger clone differs from this one at a single base, so this may be a read error. The chain carries TRBV19 and TRBJ2-1; weak D call: TRBD2 (5 bases). Trimming cost V 1 base and J 10 bases, with 17 bases left between them. The germline V gene has CDR1 LNHDA and CDR2 SQIVND (reference sequence). The CDR3 is 15 amino acids. This chain's CDR3 is CASSIGASGAVEQFF. CDR3 nucleotides: TGTGCCAGTAGTATAGGGGCCAGCGGCGCCGTGGAGCAGTTCTTC.

This clonotype was observed many times. The chain is built from TRBV20-1 and TRBJ1-2; D possibly corresponds to TRBD1 (5 bases). Germline values: CDR1 DFQATT, CDR2 SNEGSKA (reference sequence). The CDR3 consists of 14 residues. V was cut by 4 bases and J by 1 base, with 13 bases left in between. This chain's CDR3 is CSATPPGDNYGYTF. DNA of the CDR3: TGCAGTGCTACCCCTCCGGGGGATAACTATGGCTACACCTTC.

This clonotype was observed at least ten times. This sequence joins TRBV7-2 and TRBJ1-2; D unclear. The germline V gene encodes CDR1 SGHTA and CDR2 FQGNSA. The ends were cut back, 2 bases at V and 8 bases at J, with 9 bases in the middle. This CDR3 contains 12 residues. The CDR3 sequence: CASSLRVGGYTF. CDR3 nucleotide sequence: TGTGCCAGCAGCTTAAGGGTGGGAGGCTACACCTTC.

The chain joins TRBV7-8 to TRBJ1-3; TRBD1 aligns across 9 bases. Germline V CDR1 and CDR2: SGHVS, FQNEAQ. The V and J ends lost 5 bases and 4 bases, in that order; junction bases with no gene match: 6. This CDR3 is 15 amino acids long. This CDR3 reads CASSGPGQGGNTIYF. CDR3 DNA: TGTGCCAGCAGCGGACCGGGACAGGGCGGAAACACCATATATTTT.

This clonotype was observed many times. The chain recombines TRBV14 with TRBJ2-1, with 11 bases that match TRBD2. The CDR3 totals 15 residues. Losses at the gene ends were 4 bases for V and 9 bases for J; bases not matched to a gene: 8. CDR1 and CDR2 from the germline V gene are SGHDN and FVKESK. CDR3 in amino acids: CASSRQGLADSEQFF. CDR3 coding DNA: TGTGCCAGCAGCCGCCAGGGACTAGCGGACAGTGAGCAGTTCTTC.

This clonotype was detected many times. The chain is built from TRBV20-1 and TRBJ1-5, with a possible D match to TRBD1 (5 bases). Per germline, CDR1 DFQATT and CDR2 SNEGSKA (reference sequence). The CDR3 runs 14 residues. The V gene lost 6 bases and the J gene lost 2 bases, with 14 bases spanning the gap. The CDR3 DNA sequence: TGCAGTGCCACCCAGGGAGGTGGCAATCAGCCCCAGCATTTT. Encoded protein: CSATQGGGNQPQHF.

On this clonotype itself: One base away lies a much larger clone, so this may be a sequencing read error. This rearrangement joins TRBV11-2 to TRBJ2-7; D is tentatively TRBD1 or TRBD2 (5 bases each). V was cut by 5 bases and J by 6 bases, with 20 bases left in between. Looked up from germline, CDR1 is SGHAT and CDR2 is FQNNGV. The CDR3 length is 15 residues. The CDR3 DNA reads as TGTGCCAGCAGCCCCCGGGGCAGGGTAAGGATCGAGCAGTACTTC. It specifies CASSPRGRVRIEQYF.

This clonotype was counted at least ten times. The chain combines TRBV28 with TRBJ1-2; a possible D gene is TRBD1 (5 bases). The CDR3 consists of 14 residues. Trimming left V 6 bases short and J 2 bases short, with 13 bases between. Germline values: CDR1 MDHEN, CDR2 SYDVKM. The CDR3: CASSRRGVNYGYTF. The CDR3 DNA is TGTGCCAGCAGCAGACGGGGGGTAAACTATGGCTACACCTTC.

V usage is TRBV5-1 and J usage is TRBJ2-1; D might be TRBD1 (6 bases). The CDR3 loop spans 11 amino acids. V was cut by 4 bases and J by 10 bases, with 9 bases left in between. CDR1 is SGHRS and CDR2 is YFSETQ in the germline V gene. CDR3 loop: CASSTGTEQFF. In nucleotides, the CDR3 is TGCGCCAGCAGCACAGGGACAGAGCAGTTCTTC.

This clonotype appeared many times. The rearrangement links TRBV20-1 to TRBJ1-2, with TRBD1 as a possible D gene (5 bases). CDR1 is DFQATT and CDR2 is SNEGSKA in the germline V gene (reference sequence). CDR3 length equals 12 residues. V was clipped by 7 bases and J by 6 bases, with 15 bases between them. Here the CDR3 reads CSVLRGGDGYTF. In nucleotides, the CDR3 is TGCAGTGTCCTCCGGGGAGGGGATGGCTACACCTTC.

V and J are TRBV30 and TRBJ2-3; 8 bases are shared with TRBD2. The CDR3 is 15 amino acids. J gave up 4 bases and V 3 bases, and 9 bases lay outside the gene matches. Germline V gene sequence: CDR1 GTSNPN, CDR2 SVGIG (reference sequence). CDR3 region: CAWRATGGGADTQYF. In DNA form, the CDR3 reads TGTGCCTGGAGGGCTACCGGGGGGGGAGCAGATACGCAGTATTTT.

This clonotype was recorded at least ten times. CDR3 in DNA: TGTGCCAGCAGCGCCCATGGTTGGGGAAAGCAAGAGACCCAGTACTTC. Translation gives CASSAHGWGKQETQYF. The genes are TRBV9 and TRBJ2-5; D gene uncertain. CDR1 and CDR2 from the germline V gene are SGDLS and YYNGEE. There are 16 residues in the CDR3. V lost 3 bases to trimming and J lost 2 bases, with 17 bases between them.

This chain links TRBV28 with TRBJ1-6; maybe TRBD1 (5 bases). V was clipped by 7 bases and J by 7 bases, with 17 bases between them. This CDR3 has 15 residues. The germline V gene has CDR1 MDHEN and CDR2 SYDVKM. This chain's CDR3 is CASTIRGRLNSPLHF. As DNA, the CDR3 is TGTGCCAGCACTATCCGGGGCCGTCTAAATTCACCCCTCCACTTT.

This clonotype occurred many times. This sequence joins TRBV7-2 and TRBJ1-2; D gene unclear. CDR3 size: 13 residues. Germline V gene sequence: CDR1 SGHTA, CDR2 FQGNSA. The V gene lost 4 bases and the J gene lost 8 bases, with 14 bases spanning the gap. The CDR3 nucleotides read TGTGCCAGCAGCTCCCAACAGTTCGGCGGCTACACCTTC. Its translation: CASSSQQFGGYTF. Looking up the rest from reference TRBV7-2 and TRBJ1-2 gives the full variable domain: GAGVSQSPSNKVTEKGKDVELRCDPISGHTALYWYRQSLGQGLEFLIYFQGNSAPDKSGLPSDRFSAERTGGSVSTLTIQRTQQEDSAVYLCASSSQQFGGYTFGSGTRLTVV.

This clonotype was counted a few times. V gene TRBV15 combines with J gene TRBJ2-3; 12 bases match TRBD2. The trim removed 0 bases at V and 0 bases at J, leaving 7 bases unmatched. The CDR3 length is 19 residues. Germline CDR1 reads LNHNV; CDR2 reads YYDKDF (reference sequence). The CDR3 region has the DNA TGTGCCACCAGCAGAGATCCGGCTAGCGGGGGGGTTAGCACAGATACGCAGTATTTT. This sequence encodes CATSRDPASGGVSTDTQYF.

Only a few counts were recorded for this clonotype. The J gene is TRBJ1-1, the V gene TRBV28; TRBD1 aligns across 8 bases. The trim removed 5 bases at V and 4 bases at J, leaving 9 bases unmatched. This CDR3 is built from 15 residues. Germline V gives CDR1 MDHEN, CDR2 SYDVKM. The CDR3 protein is CASSPLRGRVTEAFF. CDR3 bases: TGTGCCAGCAGTCCGCTCAGGGGGCGGGTCACTGAAGCTTTCTTT.

There are many counts of this clonotype. The chain is built from TRBV20-1 and TRBJ2-1, with D perhaps TRBD2 (6 bases). V dropped 0 bases and J dropped 5 bases, with 11 bases sitting between them. Germline CDR1 DFQATT, CDR2 SNEGSKA (reference sequence). The CDR3 has 14 residues. The CDR3 region has the DNA TGCAGTGCTAGAGATCCCTGGGGGGACAATGAGCAGTTCTTC. Amino acids: CSARDPWGDNEQFF.